The 12 T cell receptor beta chains below all came from one sample that was sequenced in a study of blood T cell repertoires in COVID-19. Here immunoSEQ multiplex PCR was the method, and the copy in TCRdb shows in-frame clones only, minus some. This table holds 200,000 to 250,000 clones, roughly 79% found once. The sequencing sample was made of peripheral blood. The receptor source for this set is a woman of 80 years or more with acute or convalescent COVID-19.

This chain uses TRBV25-1 with TRBJ2-5; the match to TRBD1 covers 8 bases. V dropped 4 bases and J dropped 1; count of bases not matched to a gene: 5. The CDR3 consists of 15 residues. Germline V gene sequence: CDR1 MGHDK, CDR2 SYGVNS. CDR3 sequence (DNA): TGTGCCAGCAGTGTCCGGGACAGGCCCCAAGAGACCCAGTACTTC. This translates into CASSVRDRPQETQYF.

This chain uses TRBV20-1 with TRBJ1-4, with D possibly being TRBD1 (5 bases). The ends were cut back, 3 bases at V and 8 bases at J, with 13 bases in the middle. CDR1 is DFQATT, CDR2 SNEGSKA, per germline (reference sequence). The CDR3 spans 13 residues. The CDR3 coding sequence is TGCAGTGCTAGTCGGGGGGTTCGCGAAAAACTGTTTTTT. Amino acids: CSASRGVREKLFF.

This chain uses TRBV7-9 with TRBJ2-1; a possible D gene is TRBD1 (6 bases). V lost 0 bases, J lost 0 bases, and 9 bases lay in between. Germline V CDR1 and CDR2: SEHNR, FQNEAQ (reference sequence). The CDR3 length is 16 residues. The CDR3 nucleotides read TGTGCCAGCAGCTTAGCTGGGGGCGCCTCCTACAATGAGCAGTTCTTC. It specifies CASSLAGGASYNEQFF.

This chain joins TRBV20-1 and TRBJ1-2, with D perhaps TRBD1 (6 bases). This CDR3 spans 12 amino acids. In germline, CDR1 is DFQATT, CDR2 SNEGSKA (reference sequence). The V end was cut by 3 bases, the J end by 8 bases, with 13 bases between. The CDR3 coding sequence is TGCAGTGCTAGTAGGCAGGGGAAAGGCTACACCTTC. This codes for CSASRQGKGYTF.

The chain is built from TRBV7-2 and TRBJ2-7; D perhaps matches TRBD1 (6 bases). Germline loops: CDR1 SGHTA, CDR2 FQGNSA. The V and J ends lost 1 base and 3 bases respectively, with 10 bases between them. The CDR3 sequence is 14 residues long. CDR3 bases: TGTGCCAGCAGCTTAGGGCAGGGGTTCTACGAGCAGTACTTC. Amino acids: CASSLGQGFYEQYF.

The rearrangement links TRBV19 to TRBJ1-5; 8 bases agree with TRBD1. V shed 3 bases and J 6 bases; nucleotides not matched to a gene: 13. Germline lookup yields CDR1 LNHDA and CDR2 SQIVND (reference sequence). The CDR3 spans 17 residues. CDR3 in amino acids: CASSIREFRGLSQPQHF. CDR3 coding DNA: TGTGCCAGTAGTATTAGGGAGTTCAGGGGGCTTAGTCAGCCCCAGCATTTT.

This chain connects TRBV6-5 to TRBJ1-4, with no clear D. Deletions cut 6 bases from V and 1 base from J, with 6 bases between. The germline V gene encodes CDR1 MNHEY and CDR2 SVGAGI. The CDR3 has 13 amino acids. The CDR3 DNA follows: TGTGCCAGCAGGAGGCGAACTAATGAAAAACTGTTTTTT. Amino acids: CASRRRTNEKLFF.

V gene TRBV3-1 (or the pseudogene TRBV3-2) combines with J gene TRBJ2-7, with 7 bases lining up with TRBD2. The germline CDR1 and CDR2 sequences are LGHDT and YNNKEL (reference sequence). Unmatched junction bases numbered 8, after V lost 1 base and J lost 2 bases. There are 16 residues in the CDR3. The CDR3 DNA sequence: TGTGCCAGCAGCCAAGCCCCGGGAGGACGCACCTACGAGCAGTACTTC. Translating gives CASSQAPGGRTYEQYF.

The chain is built from TRBV7-2 and TRBJ1-2; 7 bases map to TRBD1. This CDR3 has 13 residues. V lost 3 bases and J lost 3; bases outside the gene matches: 1. CDR1 is SGHTA and CDR2 is FQGNSA in the germline V gene. The CDR3 DNA sequence: TGTGCCAGCAGCTTGGGACAGCACTATGGCTACACCTTC. Protein product: CASSLGQHYGYTF.

This clone was seen more than once but under ten times. The CDR3 spells CASSLSKLSRVPNEQYF. CDR3 in DNA: TGTGCCAGCAGTTTATCAAAGTTATCGAGGGTTCCCAACGAGCAGTACTTC. The rearrangement links TRBV28 to TRBJ2-7, with D maybe TRBD2 (5 bases). The V gene lost 1 base and the J gene lost 5 bases, with 21 bases spanning the gap. Germline V CDR1 and CDR2: MDHEN, SYDVKM. This CDR3 spans 17 amino acids.

This chain connects TRBV6-6 to TRBJ2-2, with 7 bases fitting TRBD1. Germline loops: CDR1 MNHNY, CDR2 SVGAGI (reference sequence). The J segment lost 6 bases and the V segment lost 11 bases, leaving 9 bases of the junction unmatched. This CDR3 contains 13 residues. The DNA of the CDR3 is TGTGCCGCTTCCTACAGGGGATCCGGGGAGCTGTTTTTT. It encodes CAASYRGSGELFF.

The chain joins TRBV2 to TRBJ1-5; 7 bases are a match to TRBD1. With 4 bases clipped from V and 4 bases from J, the junction kept 4 bases outside the gene matches. Per germline, CDR1 SNHLY and CDR2 FYNNEI. This CDR3 contains 14 residues. Here the CDR3 reads CASSGGTANQPQHF. The CDR3 DNA sequence: TGTGCCAGCAGTGGAGGGACAGCGAATCAGCCCCAGCATTTT.